Listed here are 23 T cell receptor beta chains from one sample, sequenced in a study of blood T cell repertoires in COVID-19. The method was immunoSEQ multiplex PCR; TCRdb's version includes in-frame clones alone and lacks a portion of them. The data contain around 310,000 clones, around 91% of them singletons. Sequencing input: peripheral blood. The receptors originated from a woman aged 40-49 years with COVID-19, enrolled during active disease.

In DNA form, the CDR3 reads TGTGCCAGTAGTATACTCATCGGACAGGCTTACCAAGAGACCCAGTACTTC. Its protein is CASSILIGQAYQETQYF. This sequence joins TRBV19 and TRBJ2-5; 7 bases are a match to TRBD1. This CDR3 has 17 residues. Germline lookup yields CDR1 LNHDA and CDR2 SQIVND (reference sequence). V lost 2 bases, J lost 0 bases, and 9 bases stayed unmatched.

J is TRBJ1-4 and V is TRBV19, with D possibly TRBD1 on 5 matching bases. Trimming cost V 3 bases and J 7 bases, with 9 bases left between them. Germline V gene data show CDR1 as LNHDA and CDR2 as SQIVND (reference sequence). This CDR3 region has 13 residues. In DNA, the CDR3 is TGTGCCAGTAGTATGAGCAGGGCTGAAAAACTGTTTTTT. Translation gives CASSMSRAEKLFF.

The V and J genes are TRBV5-4 and TRBJ2-5, with TRBD1 matching over 9 bases. Germline trimming cut 1 base from V and 4 bases from J; bases unmatched to any gene: 5. The CDR3 extends over 15 amino acids. The germline V gene has CDR1 SGHNT and CDR2 YYREEE (reference sequence). As DNA, the CDR3 is TGTGCCAGCAGCTTGACAGGGGGCTTGTTAGAGACCCAGTACTTC. Translation: CASSLTGGLLETQYF.

The CDR3 sequence is CASSPGQGTLPQPQHF. CDR3 nucleotide sequence: TGTGCCAGCAGTCCCGGACAGGGGACTTTGCCTCAGCCCCAGCATTTT. The gene calls are TRBV28 and TRBJ1-5, with TRBD1 matching 9 bases. The CDR3 covers 16 residues. J gave up 6 bases and V 5 bases, and 11 bases lay outside the gene matches. CDR1 and CDR2 from the germline V gene are MDHEN and SYDVKM.

In this sample, this clone turned up a few times. This chain uses TRBV27 with TRBJ2-7, with D tentatively TRBD1 (5 bases). From germline, CDR1 is MNHEY and CDR2 SMNVEV (reference sequence). The CDR3 loop spans 18 amino acids. Trimming took off 3 bases at V and 8 bases at J, with 29 bases between the two ends. In DNA form, the CDR3 reads TGTGCCAGCAGTTTTTTACCCCAAGACAGCCTCTCCTGGATAAAGCAGTACTTC. This gives the protein CASSFLPQDSLSWIKQYF.

This chain joins TRBV28 and TRBJ1-2, with D perhaps matching TRBD1 (6 bases). V was trimmed by 2 bases and J by 4 bases, leaving 11 bases between them. The germline CDR1 and CDR2 sequences are MDHEN and SYDVKM. This CDR3 comprises 14 residues. The CDR3 sequence is CASSLNREGYGYTF. The CDR3 nucleotides are TGTGCCAGCAGTTTAAACAGGGAGGGCTATGGCTACACCTTC.

This clone was detected only once. The V call is TRBV12-3 or TRBV12-4, the J call TRBJ1-2, with D possibly matching TRBD1 (5 bases). The CDR3 is 12 residues long. V was pared by 1 base and J by 6 bases, with 6 bases between. The CDR3 DNA reads TGTGCCAGCAGTTTAGGGGGGGATGGCTACACCTTC. This encodes CASSLGGDGYTF.

This clone has a handful of counts. V and J are TRBV10-3 and TRBJ1-5; perhaps TRBD1 as D (6 bases). Trimming removed 7 bases from V and 3 bases from J, with 10 bases in between. The CDR3 totals 13 residues. Germline CDR1 and CDR2: ENHRY and SYGVKD. The CDR3 DNA reads as TGTGCCATCAACAGGGACCCCAATCAGCCCCAGCATTTT. It codes for CAINRDPNQPQHF.

The V call is TRBV15, the J call TRBJ1-1; 11 bases are shared with TRBD1. With V trimmed by 5 bases and J by 3 bases, 2 bases remained unmatched. The CDR3 extends over 14 amino acids. Germline-derived CDR1 and CDR2 are LNHNV and YYDKDF (reference sequence). In DNA form, the CDR3 reads TGTGCCACCAGCCGGGACAGGGGGTACACTGAAGCTTTCTTT. Protein: CATSRDRGYTEAFF.

This clone was recorded only once. The chain joins TRBV2 to TRBJ1-4; TRBD1 is a possible D gene (6 bases). The CDR3 is 14 residues long. Germline assignment: CDR1 SNHLY and CDR2 FYNNEI. Deletions cut 5 bases from V and 3 bases from J, with 10 bases between. CDR3 region: CASSPGGPNEKLFF. As DNA, the CDR3 is TGTGCCAGCAGTCCGGGGGGGCCTAATGAAAAACTGTTTTTT.

The chain links TRBV27 to TRBJ1-4, with TRBD1 matching 8 bases. Germline CDR1 and CDR2: MNHEY and SMNVEV (reference sequence). The CDR3 extends over 16 amino acids. With V trimmed by 5 bases and J by 8 bases, 13 bases remained unmatched. The CDR3 reads CASSSRTGGGEEKLFF. The CDR3 region has the DNA TGTGCCAGCAGTAGCCGAACAGGGGGAGGAGAGGAAAAACTGTTTTTT.

A word on this clone: One end of the junction is discordant with germline, which a read error may explain. This chain links TRBV28 with TRBJ1-3; 7 positions match TRBD1. Germline assignment: CDR1 MDHEN and CDR2 SYDVKM. The CDR3 has 12 residues. The CDR3 DNA reads TGTGCCAGCAGTTTGTGGGACAGAGGGTTAAATTTT. Encoded protein: CASSLWDRGLNF. Variable domain in full (rest from reference TRBV28 and TRBJ1-3): DVKVTQSSRYLVKRTGEKVFLECVQDMDHENMFWYRQDPGLGLRLIYFSYDVKMKEKGDIPEGYSVSREKKERFSLILESASTNQTSMYLCASSLWDRGLNFGEGSWLTVV.

The chain carries TRBV5-6 and TRBJ1-2, with D tentatively TRBD1 (5 bases). Germline CDR1 reads SGHDT; CDR2 reads YYEEEE. V lost 1 base to trimming and J lost 4 bases, with 5 bases between them. The CDR3 is made up of 12 amino acids. CDR3: CASSLRGYGYTF. In DNA form, the CDR3 reads TGTGCCAGCAGCTTGAGGGGCTATGGCTACACCTTC.

This chain links TRBV7-2 with TRBJ1-5, with D maybe TRBD1 (5 bases). The CDR3 covers 16 residues. V was cut by 1 base and J by 4 bases, with 14 bases left in between. Germline CDR1 reads SGHTA; CDR2 reads FQGNSA. CDR3 coding DNA: TGTGCCAGCAGCTTAGTAGAAGGGGCAGGAAATCAGCCCCAGCATTTT. The encoded protein is CASSLVEGAGNQPQHF.

This clone was recorded once. The chain uses TRBV23-1 and TRBJ1-1; no clear D. TRBV23-1 qualifies as an ORF whose function is uncertain. This CDR3 has 18 residues. V was pared by 1 base and J by 0 bases, with 18 bases between. The CDR3 loop reads CASSQLARTHGLNTEAFF. In DNA form, the CDR3 reads TGCGCCAGCAGTCAATTAGCGAGGACCCACGGCTTGAACACTGAAGCTTTCTTT.

The genes are TRBV11-3 and TRBJ2-2; 8 bases fit TRBD1. Germline V lookup: CDR1 SGHNT, CDR2 YENEEA. Germline trimming cut 1 base from V and 4 bases from J; bases unmatched to any gene: 5. This CDR3 contains 16 residues. The CDR3 reads CASSLGATGVTGELFF. In DNA, the CDR3 is TGTGCCAGCAGCTTAGGCGCGACAGGGGTCACCGGGGAGCTGTTTTTT. Full variable domain (outside the CDR3, taken from reference TRBV11-3 and TRBJ2-2): EAGVVQSPRYKIIEKKQPVAFWCNPISGHNTLYWYLQNLGQGPELLIRYENEEAVDDSQLPKDRFSAERLKGVDSTLKIQPAELGDSAVYLCASSLGATGVTGELFFGEGSRLTVL.

The chain uses TRBV6-5 and TRBJ2-3, with D possibly matching TRBD2 (5 bases). The germline CDR1 and CDR2 sequences are MNHEY and SVGAGI. Trimming took off 3 bases at V and 1 base at J, with 11 bases between the two ends. The CDR3 is made up of 15 amino acids. The CDR3 nucleotides read TGTGCCAGCAGTTATCGAGGGCCAGGCACAGATACGCAGTATTTT. Translating gives CASSYRGPGTDTQYF.

The CDR3 region has the DNA TGTGCCAGCAGTTTAACAGGGGGGTATGGCTACACCTTC. Translated, it gives CASSLTGGYGYTF. The chain employs TRBV12-3 or TRBV12-4 and TRBJ1-2, with 8 bases lining up with TRBD1. The CDR3 sequence is 13 residues long. J gave up 5 bases and V 2 bases, and 1 base lay outside the gene matches.

The chain recombines TRBV12-3 or TRBV12-4 with TRBJ1-1, with unresolved D. The length of the CDR3 is 13 residues. Trimming took off 6 bases at V and 0 bases at J, with 8 bases between the two ends. The CDR3 spells CASSQTVNTEAFF. DNA for the CDR3: TGTGCCAGCAGCCAAACAGTGAACACTGAAGCTTTCTTT.

This clone was seen a single time. V and J are TRBV9 and TRBJ2-7, with 11 bases lining up with TRBD1. The CDR3 length is 15 residues. Germline assignment: CDR1 SGDLS and CDR2 YYNGEE. V was pared by 4 bases and J by 3 bases, with 6 bases of the junction left unmatched. The CDR3 spells CASSSGTGGIYEQYF. The DNA for the CDR3 is TGTGCCAGCAGCTCCGGGACAGGGGGTATCTACGAGCAGTACTTC.

This chain links TRBV6-5 with TRBJ1-3; 8 bases align to TRBD1. This CDR3 has 14 amino acids. Per the germline V gene, CDR1 is MNHEY and CDR2 is SVGAGI. V was pared by 6 bases and J by 4 bases, with 5 bases of the junction left unmatched. In nucleotides, the CDR3 is TGTGCCAGCAGGGACAGGGAGGGAGGAAACACCATATATTTT. Amino acids: CASRDREGGNTIYF.

Regarding this clone: Other DNA variants within this sample encode the same CDR3. The V and J genes are TRBV5-4 and TRBJ2-7; 9 nucleotides match TRBD1. The germline gives CDR1 SGHNT, CDR2 YYREEE (reference sequence). This CDR3 is built from 15 residues. The J segment lost 3 bases and the V segment lost 0 bases, leaving 4 bases of the junction unmatched. CDR3 residues: CASSLGGTGSYEQYF. The CDR3 nucleotides read TGTGCCAGCAGCTTGGGTGGGACAGGGAGCTACGAGCAGTACTTC.

The V and J genes are TRBV5-5 and TRBJ1-4; 9 positions match TRBD1. The J segment lost 0 bases and the V segment lost 6 bases, leaving 12 bases of the junction unmatched. The CDR3 spans 18 residues. Germline V gene lookup returns CDR1 SGHKS and CDR2 YYEKEE (reference sequence). The CDR3 loop reads CASIETGGAGATNEKLFF. The CDR3 DNA reads TGTGCCAGCATAGAAACAGGGGGCGCAGGGGCAACTAATGAAAAACTGTTTTTT.